This TCR beta chain was sequenced during a study of T cells in Graves' hyperthyroidism and ophthalmopathy. Study information: Before any treatment, at initial diagnosis, peripheral blood was collected.

General study findings and limits: Separation of ophthalmopathy from stable hyperthyroidism was achieved by a 13 V-J model.

The CDR3 has 12 residues. V shed 4 bases and J shed 5 bases, with 8 bases lying between them. CDR1 and CDR2 from the germline V gene are SEHNR and FQNEAQ (reference sequence). The diagnostic basis comprised clinical symptoms, serum thyroxine and TRAb, thyroid ultrasound and orbital computed tomography. Out of 10 ml of fresh peripheral blood came the PBMCs. The sample holds many counts of this clonotype. What it binds is unknown. Template material for amplifying TCR beta CDR3 regions consisted of RNA transcripts. The HTBI primer set served for first-round RT-PCR of the TCR CDR3. TCRdb independently ran MiXCR on the multiplex PCR reads; one entry per CDR3 protein. This sample carries more than 350,000 distinct CDR3 sequences, nearly 15% of them seen once, and the ten largest clones take roughly 19%.

The TCR originated in an older woman with Graves' ophthalmopathy. V gene TRBV7-9 combines with J gene TRBJ1-1; maybe TRBD1 (6 bases). Material: blood. CDR3 DNA sequence: TGTGCCAGCAGCTCCCAGGGGACTGAAGCTTTCTTT. It translates to CASSSQGTEAFF.